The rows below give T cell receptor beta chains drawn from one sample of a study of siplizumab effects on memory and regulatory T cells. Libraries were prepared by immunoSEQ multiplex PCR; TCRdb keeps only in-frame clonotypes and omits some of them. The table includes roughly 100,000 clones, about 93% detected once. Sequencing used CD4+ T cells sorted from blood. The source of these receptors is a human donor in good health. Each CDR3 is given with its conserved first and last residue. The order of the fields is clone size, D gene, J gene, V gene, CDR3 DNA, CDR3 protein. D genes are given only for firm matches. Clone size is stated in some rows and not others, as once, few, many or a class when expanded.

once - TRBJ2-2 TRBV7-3 TGTGCCAGCAGCCCCGACAGAGCGAACACCGGGGAGCTGTTTTTT CASSPDRANTGELFF
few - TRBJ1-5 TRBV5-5 TGTGCCAGCAGCTTGGTCCAGGCTGATAGGCCCCAGCATTTT CASSLVQADRPQHF
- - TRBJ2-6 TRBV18 TGTGCCAGCTCACCAATCGCCTCTGGGGCCAACGTCCTGACTTTC CASSPIASGANVLTF
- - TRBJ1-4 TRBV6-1 TGTGCCAGCAGTGAGCCGCGAGCCTCCCATCAGGAAAAACTGTTTTTT CASSEPRASHQEKLFF
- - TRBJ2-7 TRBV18 TGTGCCAGCTCACCAGACCATTACGAGCAGTACTTC CASSPDHYEQYF
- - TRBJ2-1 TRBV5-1 TGCGCCAGCAGCTTGGGGCGAGGCCCATCCTCCTACAATGAGCAGTTCTTC CASSLGRGPSSYNEQFF
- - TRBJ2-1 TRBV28 TGTGCCAGCAATCGTCGGGGGCACCAGTTCTTC CASNRRGHQFF
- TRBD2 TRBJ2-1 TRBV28 TGTGCCACCCTATTGACTAGCGGGGTTTTCAGTGAGCAGTTCTTC CATLLTSGVFSEQFF
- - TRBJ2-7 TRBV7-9 TGTGCCAGCAGGCCCAAAGGACCTGTGGACGAGCAGTACTTC CASRPKGPVDEQYF
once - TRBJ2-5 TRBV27 TGTGCCAGCAGTTTATCTTCCAGAAAAATTGGCCAGTACTTC CASSLSSRKIGQYF
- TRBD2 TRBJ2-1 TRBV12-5 TGTGCTCGCAGACTAGCGGGAAATGACAATGAGCAGTTCTTC CARRLAGNDNEQFF
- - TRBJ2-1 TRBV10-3 TGTGCCATCAGTGAGTCCCAGACGAGACCCCCGGAGCAGTTCTTC CAISESQTRPPEQFF
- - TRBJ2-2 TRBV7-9 TGTGCCAGCAGCCCCATTTCTTCGAACACCGGGGAGCTGTTTTTT CASSPISSNTGELFF
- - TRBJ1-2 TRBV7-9 TGTGCCAGCAGCCCCGAAAACTATGGCTACACCTTC CASSPENYGYTF
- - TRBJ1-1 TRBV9 TGTGCCAGCAGCCCACGATACACAGGGAACACTGAAGCTTTCTTT CASSPRYTGNTEAFF
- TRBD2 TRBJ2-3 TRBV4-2 TGTGCCAGCAGCCAGAGACTAGCGGGAGGGGTTTTGACAGATACGCAGTATTTT CASSQRLAGGVLTDTQYF
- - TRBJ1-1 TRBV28 TGTGCCAGCACCCTCAATCGGCGGGGTCGGGCTGAAGCTTTCTTT CASTLNRRGRAEAFF